This TCR beta chain was sequenced in a study of early T cells in non-severe SARS-CoV-2 infection (dated by TCRdb to the early 2020s). Background on the whole study: Because TCR sequencing was done on bulk RNA from unsorted whole blood, the alpha and beta chains could not be paired.

This clonotype showed up many times. Its antigen remains unidentified. Base qualities are not recorded, but no much larger clone differs from it by a single base. Taken from cysteine to phenylalanine, the CDR3 has 18 residues. Kept here is only the CDR3 DNA, which spans 54 bases and is read in frame from base 1. The germline ends are 20 bases apart after V is trimmed by 3 bases and J by 1 base. Taken from the germline V gene, the CDR1 and CDR2 loops are SGHVS and FQNEAQ. The library came from 5' RACE. Sequencing was carried out with a NextSeq 500. To correct for sequencing error and PCR bias, the TCR library protocol tagged individual cDNA molecules with unique molecular identifiers. Both TCR alpha and beta chains were sequenced, and tight co-correlation was observed between alpha and beta sequence abundances in each sample. The study's processing was this. Decombinator V4 was used to annotate the V gene, J gene and CDR3 of the TCR sequences. Expanded TCRs were defined as changing significantly between any two time points under a Poisson model with p below 0.0001. TCR abundances were normalised to the total number of TCRs sequenced per sample and expressed as counts per million. TRAV1-2 paired with TRAJ12, TRAJ20 or TRAJ33 defined MAIT TCRs, while TRAV10 paired with TRAJ18 defined iNKT TCRs. VDJdb, accessed 1 November 2021, was searched for CMV, EBV and SARS-CoV-2 annotated TCRs, with TCRs annotated for multiple antigens excluded. TCRdb reprocessed the public reads (quality trimming at Q25 with fastp, clone calling with MiXCR) and kept in-frame beta chains. Rows merge per CDR3 protein into single entries with the most common DNA and genes. The authors' filters were not applied to this entry. The sample records roughly 90,000 distinct CDR3 sequences, about 14% of which are singletons. The top ten constitute roughly 3% of the sample.

Findings and caveats that apply to the study as a whole: VDJdb matching was skewed toward anti-spike CD8 responses, so virus-specific expansions were likely underestimated and private and CD4 specificities were missed.

A case-control design nested within a healthcare worker cohort in London, UK, was used, with weekly nasopharyngeal swab PCR tests and blood sampling performed. Between 23 and 31 March 2020, the week of the UK lockdown, healthcare workers were enrolled and then followed up weekly for as long as 16 weeks. The sequence derives from an adult who was a healthcare worker with PCR-confirmed SARS-CoV-2 infection or an uninfected control (not recorded which). The chain employs TRBV7-8 and TRBJ2-3, with the D gene uncertain. The sample consisted of whole blood. The CDR3 reads CASSFPARAGSGTDTQYF. DNA sequence: TGTGCCAGCAGCTTCCCCGCACGGGCAGGATCGGGCACAGATACGCAGTATTTT.